This TCR beta chain was obtained from a study of CD8+ T cells in alopecia areata (dated by TCRdb to the late 2010s). Concerning the study at large: The treated patients took part in an open-label pilot trial in which moderate-to-severe alopecia areata was treated with oral tofacitinib at 5 to 10 mg twice daily. The RNA source kit depended on sample type: the PAXgene miRNA kit for fixed scalp, the miRNeasy kit for PBMCs, and the RNeasy kit for mouse skin. TCRbeta CDR3 regions were amplified by immunoSEQ multiplex PCR using 35 Vbeta forward and 13 Jbeta reverse primers. Scalp tissue and sorted CD4+ and CD8+ peripheral blood T cells from patchy and totalis/universalis alopecia areata patients and from healthy controls were covered by human TCRbeta sequencing. Clonality in the scalp was compared among normal scalp (n=4), patchy alopecia areata scalp (n=8), and alopecia totalis/universalis scalp (n=8). Tofacitinib was administered for 6 to 18 months, and 6 months of follow-up off drug were then conducted to assess delayed response and recurrence. Patients on tofacitinib were biopsied at baseline and after 4 and 24 weeks of treatment, and several of the patients also had a later scalp biopsy. The SALT score, which quantifies the percentage of affected scalp surface area, was used to measure disease severity in treated patients. The study used high-throughput TCRbeta sequencing to examine T cell clonal expansion in alopecia areata, in both the C3H/HeJ mouse model and human patients.

The CDR3 contains 14 residues, cysteine and phenylalanine counted. Of all the DNA, just the CDR3 is kept, 42 bases in frame from base 1. V is cut back by 4 bases and J by 7 bases, with 8 bases in the junction unmatched. Based on the germline V gene, the CDR1 and CDR2 sequences are MGHDK and SYGVNS. In the case of this clone: Its specific antigen is unknown. The sample holds no much larger clone one base away, and base qualities are not on file.

The treatment or condition label on this specimen signifies: oral pan-JAK inhibitor, 5-10 mg twice daily. Lesional scalp punch biopsies and peripheral blood were obtained from alopecia areata patients. PBMCs were isolated by density centrifugation and stained for CD3, CD4 and CD8, and CD4+ and CD8+ T cells were sorted on a FACSAria. Here is what the overall study found, with its caveats: Compared with mice, TCR sequences shared between patients were less clear, possibly partly because of HLA diversity across the patient population. Higher clonality and more expanded CD8+ clones were observed in lesional scalp than in normal scalp, particularly in alopecia totalis/universalis, a finding suggestive of antigenic drive. Many expanded lesional clones persisted in scalp and blood during tofacitinib treatment, which may partly explain relapse after stopping treatment. Tofacitinib significantly lowered scalp clonality and the number of expanded CD8+ clones among the top 100 scalp clones. The treated cohort was small, with a single nonresponder, so links between baseline CD8+ expansion and response need larger studies. Resident alphabeta T cells in normal human skin are also sequenced, complicating scalp TCR repertoire analysis, unlike mouse skin dominated by gammadelta T cells.

Receptor libraries were prepared by the immunoSEQ multiplex PCR assay. RNA was extracted from all samples and reverse transcribed into cDNA, which served as template for TCR sequencing. SuperScript III was used to make first-strand cDNA, primed with a 2:1 mix of oligo-dT and random hexamers. A synthetic immune receptor repertoire was used to assess amplification bias, and residual bias was removed computationally. The original pipeline was this. Raw reads were preprocessed to remove errors, and CDR3 was defined by IMGT conventions from the conserved cysteine to phenylalanine. Clonality was calculated as 1 minus Shannon entropy normalized by log2 of the number of productive unique TCRs. Whether each scalp clone was CD4 or CD8 was inferred by checking scalp TCRbeta sequences against the CD4 and CD8 repertoires from sorted blood. What TCRdb holds here is the immuneACCESS table cut down to in-frame rearrangements. Part of the clones is not present; checked against another copy, under half of the missing clones reflect an unresolved V gene, and the others are unexplained. V and J calls and clone size come straight from that table; D and trimming were deduced from the DNA. The sample data list under 300,000 clones, and 60% of these were observed just once. The top ten constitute 0.75% to 0.95% of the sample.

This chain is built from TRBV25-1 and TRBJ1-2, and 8 junctional nucleotides match TRBD1. This specimen consisted of CD4+ T cells sorted from blood, obtained around week 52, from a patient treated with tofacitinib. The sequence came from a human donor with alopecia areata. CDR3 region: CASSARTGWGGYTF. The sequence in DNA is TGTGCCAGCAGTGCCCGGACAGGGTGGGGTGGCTACACCTTC.